The 3 T cell receptor beta chains given below trace back to one sample, sequenced in a study of T cells in Graves' hyperthyroidism and ophthalmopathy. The TCR beta CDR3 regions underwent amplification using RNA transcripts as the source. HTBI primers were used for first-round RT-PCR of the TCR CDR3. Via MiXCR, TCRdb re-called the multiplex PCR reads, giving one row per CDR3 protein. Here the sample spans hundreds of thousands of distinct CDR3 sequences, approximately 15% being singletons. The sample comprised blood. The receptors were sampled from a woman in her 40s with Graves' ophthalmopathy.

Many counts were recorded for this clonotype. The J gene is TRBJ1-1, the V gene TRBV2; possibly TRBD1 for D (5 bases). Trimming cost V 4 bases and J 4 bases, with 13 bases left between them. This CDR3 comprises 14 residues. Germline values: CDR1 SNHLY, CDR2 FYNNEI. Written as DNA, the CDR3 is TGTGCCAGCAGTGGGTTCGGGGGGAGCACTGAAGCTTTCTTT. It yields the protein CASSGFGGSTEAFF.

This clonotype was seen repeatedly, ten times or more. The genes are TRBV7-3 and TRBJ2-1, with D perhaps being TRBD1 or TRBD2 (6 bases each). Germline CDR1 SGHTA, CDR2 FQGTGA. Trimming left V 8 bases short and J 8 bases short, with 19 bases between. The CDR3 contains 14 residues. The CDR3 DNA reads TGTGCCAGCGCACCGGGCCTCGGGGGCGATGAGCAGTTCTTC. Translating it yields CASAPGLGGDEQFF.

This clonotype was observed a handful of times. J is TRBJ2-7 and V is TRBV20-1; possibly TRBD2 for D (6 bases). The length of the CDR3 is 13 residues. Germline V gene sequence: CDR1 DFQATT, CDR2 SNEGSKA (reference sequence). V was cut by 3 bases and J by 4 bases, with 13 bases left in between. CDR3: CSASGAEGYEQYF. CDR3 DNA sequence: TGCAGTGCTAGTGGGGCGGAGGGGTACGAGCAGTACTTC.